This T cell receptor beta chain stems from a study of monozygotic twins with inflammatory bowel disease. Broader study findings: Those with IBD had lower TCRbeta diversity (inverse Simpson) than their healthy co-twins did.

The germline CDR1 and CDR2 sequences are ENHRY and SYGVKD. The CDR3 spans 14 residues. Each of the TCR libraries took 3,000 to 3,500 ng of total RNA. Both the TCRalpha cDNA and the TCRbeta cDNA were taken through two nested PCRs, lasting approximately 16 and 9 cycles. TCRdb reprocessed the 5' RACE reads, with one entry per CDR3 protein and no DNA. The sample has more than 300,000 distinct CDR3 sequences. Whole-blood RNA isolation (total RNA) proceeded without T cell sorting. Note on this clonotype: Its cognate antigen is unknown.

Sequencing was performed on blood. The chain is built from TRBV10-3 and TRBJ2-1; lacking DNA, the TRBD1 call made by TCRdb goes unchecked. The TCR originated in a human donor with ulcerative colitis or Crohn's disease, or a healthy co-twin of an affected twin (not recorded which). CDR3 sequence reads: CAIRGDIGYNEQFF.